The clone carrying this TCR beta chain was counted only a few times. What it binds is not known. These data come from a study of metastatic and nonmetastatic thyroid tumors. At the level of the study: Repertoire comparison spanned blood and tumor or nodule tissue of malignant and benign thyroid patients. Study outcomes and limitations: Malignant thyroid tumors reportedly had TCR beta diversity that was significantly higher than in benign nodules, in blood and tumor.

Thyroid surgery was performed in patients who had received no treatment beforehand. This CDR3 has 13 residues. CDR1 and CDR2 from the germline V gene are MNHNS and SASEGT. Trimming took off 8 bases at V and 9 bases at J, with 14 bases between the two ends. Original methodology: Researchers built a distant-metastasis classifier for papillary thyroid cancer that drew on CDR3 differences across clinicopathological groups. TCRdb recomputed clones from the PCR reads via MiXCR. The V and J calls come from TCRdb's annotation, not from the publication. The sample consists of some 10,000 clones, around 12% of them appearing once.

Sample: blood. This TCR was recovered from a female donor with papillary thyroid cancer or a benign thyroid nodule (not recorded which). Some clones in this sample may be carry-over from other donors' samples. This chain links TRBV6-1 with TRBJ1-6; D uncertain. The CDR3 nucleotides are TGTGCCAGCGGGGAACGGGAAACTTCACCCCTCCACTTT. Its protein product is CASGERETSPLHF.